Each of the 26 T cell receptor beta chains below was sequenced from the same sample in a study of response to subunit inactivated influenza vaccine. TCRdb re-derived calls from the RT-PCR reads in MiXCR, one entry per CDR3 protein. The repertoire holds over 750,000 distinct CDR3 sequences, with 21% as singletons. The sample in question was PBMCs from blood, obtained about 5 days after vaccination. The receptor set was obtained from a man aged 50 to 60 who received an inactivated influenza vaccine.

V and J are TRBV4-3 and TRBJ2-1, with D uncertain. The V gene's germline CDR1 is LGHNA and CDR2 YSLEER. This CDR3 is 16 amino acids long. The V and J ends lost 1 base and 2 bases respectively, with 12 bases between them. The DNA of the CDR3 is TGCGCCAGCAGCCAAGTGTGGGCCGCGACCTACAATGAGCAGTTCTTC. This codes for CASSQVWAATYNEQFF.

The chain employs TRBV20-1 and TRBJ1-4; D possibly corresponds to TRBD1 (6 bases). This CDR3 comprises 15 residues. CDR1 and CDR2 from the germline V gene are DFQATT and SNEGSKA (reference sequence). The V end was cut by 0 bases, the J end by 4 bases, with 12 bases between. CDR3 coding DNA: TGCAGTGCTAGAGATAGGGGGAAATTTAATGAAAAACTGTTTTTT. It codes for CSARDRGKFNEKLFF.

This clonotype occurred a few times. V usage is TRBV29-1 and J usage is TRBJ2-2, with TRBD1 as a possible D gene (6 bases). CDR1 is SQVTM, CDR2 ANQGSEA, per germline. Trimming cost V 7 bases and J 2 bases, with 17 bases left between them. This CDR3 contains 15 residues. CDR3 residues: CSARPGHINTGELFF. DNA of the CDR3: TGCAGCGCGCGACCGGGACATATTAACACCGGGGAGCTGTTTTTT.

This clonotype was seen a few times. Sequence at one end of the junction differs from germline and may be a read error. The rearrangement links TRBV20-1 to TRBJ1-4, with a tentative D call TRBD1 (6 bases). The CDR3 is 13 amino acids. Germline CDR1 DFQATT, CDR2 SNEGSKA (reference sequence). The CDR3 loop reads CSAPGTTHEKLFF. The CDR3 nucleotides are TGCAGTGCACCCGGGACAACTCATGAAAAACTGTTTTTT.

This clonotype showed up many times. One end of the junction does not line up with germline, which may come from a read error. The chain is built from TRBV5-1 and TRBJ1-2; D remains unclear. The CDR3 covers 13 residues. Germline assignment: CDR1 SGHRS and CDR2 YFSETQ. CDR3 region: CASSLSGNYGYTF. CDR3 bases: TGTGCCAGCAGTTTGAGCGGTAACTATGGCTACACCTTC.

V gene TRBV5-1 combines with J gene TRBJ2-2, with 8 bases fitting TRBD1. Germline V lookup: CDR1 SGHRS, CDR2 YFSETQ. This CDR3 comprises 14 residues. The junction had 2 bases not matched to a gene; V was cut back by 3 bases and J by 4 bases. The CDR3, as DNA: TGCGCCAGCAGCTACGACAGGGGCACCGGGGAGCTGTTTTTT. Translated, it gives CASSYDRGTGELFF.

CDR3 nucleotide sequence: TGCAGCGTCCCCGCGAAGGGTATCTTGAACACTGAAGCTTTCTTT. Amino acid sequence: CSVPAKGILNTEAFF. This chain joins TRBV29-1 and TRBJ1-1; D gene uncertain. V was trimmed by 6 bases and J by 0 bases, leaving 17 bases between them. Germline CDR1 and CDR2: SQVTM and ANQGSEA. The CDR3 loop spans 15 amino acids.

This clonotype has a handful of counts. The chain combines TRBV12-3 or TRBV12-4 with TRBJ2-7, with 7 nucleotides matching TRBD2. Trimming removed 3 bases from V and 2 bases from J; junction bases left unmatched: 4. The length of the CDR3 is 14 residues. Here the CDR3 reads CASSFILATYEQYF. In DNA form, the CDR3 reads TGTGCCAGCAGTTTTATACTAGCGACCTACGAGCAGTACTTC.

The table lists this clonotype with a few counts. This chain uses TRBV6-5 with TRBJ2-2, with D perhaps matching TRBD2 (7 bases). Germline CDR1 is MNHEY and CDR2 is SVGAGI. The CDR3 runs to 16 residues. Trimming stripped 2 bases from V and 5 bases from J, with 15 bases between. CDR3 residues: CASSYGGGVGTGELFF. As DNA, the CDR3 is TGTGCCAGCAGTTACGGGGGGGGCGTAGGGACCGGGGAGCTGTTTTTT.

Here the CDR3 DNA reads TGTGCCAGTAGTATAGGTTCAGGATTAGCCAAAAACATTCAGTACTTC. Protein product: CASSIGSGLAKNIQYF. V gene TRBV19 combines with J gene TRBJ2-4; no clear D. Per germline, CDR1 LNHDA and CDR2 SQIVND (reference sequence). This CDR3 has 16 residues. Trimming removed 1 base at V and 0 bases at J, with 10 bases between.

This clonotype turned up a few times. V and J are TRBV20-1 and TRBJ2-3; 9 positions agree with TRBD1. V lost 5 bases, J lost 4 bases, and 13 bases stayed unmatched. In germline, CDR1 is DFQATT, CDR2 SNEGSKA (reference sequence). The CDR3 spans 16 residues. CDR3 coding DNA: TGCAGTGCTCAACGGCATGACAGGGGGAGGGCAGATACGCAGTATTTT. Residues: CSAQRHDRGRADTQYF.

This clonotype has just a few counts. V and J are TRBV6-1 and TRBJ1-6; D is undetermined. Germline CDR1 reads MNHNS; CDR2 reads SASEGT. Trimming left V 2 bases short and J 9 bases short, with 14 bases between. The CDR3 consists of 15 residues. The CDR3 region is CASSELGSFGSPLHF. The CDR3 DNA reads TGTGCCAGCAGTGAATTGGGGTCATTTGGTTCACCCCTCCACTTT.

This sequence joins TRBV6-2 or TRBV6-3 and TRBJ2-1, with 12 bases that match TRBD2. The CDR3 length is 16 residues. V trimming: 0 bases; J trimming: 7 bases; junction bases outside the gene matches: 4. CDR1 is MNHEY, CDR2 SVGEGT, per germline. Here the CDR3 reads CASSYSTSGSKNEQFF. In DNA, the CDR3 is TGTGCCAGCAGTTACTCGACTAGCGGGAGTAAAAATGAGCAGTTCTTC.

There are a few counts of this clonotype. The V call is TRBV18, the J call TRBJ2-5; maybe TRBD2 (6 bases). CDR1 is KGHSH and CDR2 is LQKENI in the germline V gene. CDR3 length equals 16 residues. With 5 bases removed from V and 1 base from J, the gap between germline ends came to 17 bases. The CDR3 DNA is TGTGCCAGCTCATTAACCGAGGCGGGATCCCAAGAGACCCAGTACTTC. Its translation is CASSLTEAGSQETQYF.

This sequence joins TRBV12-3 or TRBV12-4 and TRBJ1-5; D possibly corresponds to TRBD1 (6 bases). The CDR3 contains 15 residues. The V gene lost 6 bases and the J gene lost 1 base, with 13 bases spanning the gap. The CDR3 reads CASSPGEWSNQPQHF. For the CDR3, the DNA is TGTGCCAGCAGCCCAGGGGAGTGGAGCAATCAGCCCCAGCATTTT.

The CDR3 loop reads CASSLMGRTLQYF. In nucleotides, the CDR3 is TGTGCCAGCAGTTTAATGGGAAGGACTCTCCAGTACTTC. V is TRBV12-3 or TRBV12-4 and J is TRBJ2-7, with D possibly TRBD2 on 5 matching bases. V lost 2 bases and J lost 10, with 15 bases in between. The CDR3 spans 13 residues.

As to this clonotype: With a much larger clone just one base away, this may be a read error. The CDR3 sequence: CASTTGTGNTGELFF. The CDR3 nucleotides are TGTGCCAGCACGACCGGGACAGGGAACACCGGGGAGCTGTTTTTT. The rearrangement joins TRBV9 to TRBJ2-2; 8 bases line up with TRBD1. V was pared by 6 bases and J by 1 base, with 5 bases of the junction left unmatched. The CDR3 length is 15 residues. Germline-derived CDR1 and CDR2 are SGDLS and YYNGEE.

This clonotype was counted at least ten times. The chain has TRBV5-1 and TRBJ2-5; D gene unclear. Germline V gene lookup returns CDR1 SGHRS and CDR2 YFSETQ. This CDR3 has 14 amino acids. V lost 0 bases and J 1 base, leaving 7 bases between the germline ends. The CDR3 nucleotides read TGCGCCAGCAGCTTGGAACAGTTCCAAGAGACCCAGTACTTC. Protein: CASSLEQFQETQYF.

This sequence joins TRBV6-6 and TRBJ2-7; 11 bases align to TRBD2. This CDR3 comprises 13 residues. Germline V CDR1 and CDR2: MNHNY, SVGAGI (reference sequence). V was clipped by 8 bases and J by 7 bases; unmatched bases: 7. Here the CDR3 reads CASQLAGVEEQYF. The CDR3, as DNA: TGTGCCAGCCAACTAGCGGGAGTAGAAGAGCAGTACTTC.

The chain carries TRBV20-1 and TRBJ2-2; no firm D call. CDR1 and CDR2 (germline): DFQATT, SNEGSKA (reference sequence). The CDR3 contains 14 residues. Trimming removed 3 bases at V and 6 bases at J, with 14 bases between. CDR3 nucleotide sequence: TGCAGTGCTAGTTTGGTATCCCCACCCGGGGAGCTGTTTTTT. Encoded protein: CSASLVSPPGELFF.

The table lists this clonotype with a few counts. It may be a read error: a sequence one base away is much more abundant. V usage is TRBV7-4 and J usage is TRBJ1-1; D ambiguous. CDR3 size: 12 residues. V was trimmed by 1 base and J by 6 bases, leaving 6 bases between them. Germline V lookup: CDR1 SGHVT, CDR2 SQSDAQ. The CDR3 loop reads CASSLGSSEAFF. CDR3 nucleotide sequence: TGTGCCAGCAGCTTAGGGAGCTCTGAAGCTTTCTTT.

V gene TRBV28 combines with J gene TRBJ2-7, with TRBD2 matching over 7 bases. Germline loops: CDR1 MDHEN, CDR2 SYDVKM. V dropped 5 bases and J dropped 2; count of bases not matched to a gene: 12. The CDR3 runs 16 residues. CDR3 DNA: TGTGCCAGCAGTCCCAGCGGGGTAGCGGGCACCTACGAGCAGTACTTC. It encodes CASSPSGVAGTYEQYF.

The table lists this clonotype with a few counts. The gene calls are TRBV7-6 and TRBJ1-3, with D perhaps TRBD1 (6 bases). CDR1 is SGHVS, CDR2 FNYEAQ, per germline. V lost 7 bases and J 5 bases, leaving 18 bases between the germline ends. The CDR3 length is 15 residues. Here the CDR3 reads CASILTGPVRNTIYF. Written as DNA, the CDR3 is TGTGCCAGCATTTTAACAGGGCCCGTTCGAAACACCATATATTTT.

The chain combines TRBV7-8 with TRBJ2-3; D is perhaps TRBD1 or TRBD2 (5 bases each). The CDR3 runs to 15 residues. Germline V CDR1 and CDR2: SGHVS, FQNEAQ. Between the trimmed V and J ends, which lost 3 bases and 2 bases, there was a span of 12 bases. The CDR3 spells CASSFSGTFTDTQYF. CDR3 in DNA: TGTGCCAGCAGCTTTTCAGGGACCTTCACAGATACGCAGTATTTT.

At least ten counts were recorded for this clonotype. The rearrangement joins TRBV5-1 to TRBJ2-6; no clear D gene. V lost 7 bases to trimming and J lost 2 bases, with 13 bases between them. The germline gives CDR1 SGHRS, CDR2 YFSETQ. CDR3 length: 15 amino acids. DNA for the CDR3: TGCGCCAGCCGGCCCGCGGATACTGGGGCCAACGTCCTGACTTTC. As protein: CASRPADTGANVLTF.

This clonotype has just a few counts. V usage is TRBV7-8 and J usage is TRBJ2-7; 13 positions match TRBD2. The J segment lost 6 bases and the V segment lost 0 bases, leaving 5 bases of the junction unmatched. The CDR3 extends over 16 amino acids. Germline CDR1 reads SGHVS; CDR2 reads FQNEAQ. The chain's CDR3 is CASSLARRLAGGEQYF. The CDR3 nucleotides are TGTGCCAGCAGCTTAGCGAGGAGACTAGCGGGAGGCGAGCAGTACTTC. The variable domain in full, with the rest retrieved from reference TRBV7-8 and TRBJ2-7, is GAGVSQSPRYKVAKRGQDVALRCDPISGHVSLFWYQQALGQGPEFLTYFQNEAQLDKSGLPSDRFFAERPEGSVSTLKIQRTQQEDSAVYLCASSLARRLAGGEQYFGPGTRLTVT.